This record looks at one T cell receptor beta chain sequence and its context. In TCRdb, the 5' RACE reads were re-called with MiXCR into one record per CDR3 protein. The sample includes roughly 120,000 distinct CDR3 sequences, roughly 13% of them seen just once. The sample originates from a study of CD8 T cells in ankylosing spondylitis. The CDR3 is 12 residues long. The germline V gene encodes CDR1 SGHRS and CDR2 YFSETQ. The germline V and J ends were trimmed by 3 bases and 8 bases, with 9 bases remaining between them. The specimen sequenced was blood, either unsorted or a sorted T cell fraction (not recorded which). This sequence originates from a female donor with ankylosing spondylitis or in good health (not recorded which). The J gene is TRBJ2-1, the V gene TRBV5-1; D is perhaps TRBD1 (5 bases). The CDR3 DNA sequence: TGCGCCAGCAGCTCCCAAGGGGATGAGCAGTTCTTC. Its protein is CASSSQGDEQFF.